What follows are 14 T cell receptor beta chains derived from one specimen sequenced in a study of blood T cell repertoires in COVID-19. Here immunoSEQ multiplex PCR was the method, and the copy in TCRdb shows in-frame clones only, minus some. The sample has 90,000 to 100,000 clones; roughly 90% are singletons. Sequenced material: peripheral blood. These TCRs come from a man aged 80 or over with acute or convalescent COVID-19.

The J gene is TRBJ2-1, the V gene TRBV11-3, with no clear D. V was shortened by 5 bases and J by 0 bases, with 5 bases between the two germline ends. The CDR3 sequence is 13 residues long. Germline V lookup: CDR1 SGHNT, CDR2 YENEEA. The CDR3 DNA follows: TGTGCCAGCAGCATCAACTCCTACAATGAGCAGTTCTTC. Its translation: CASSINSYNEQFF.

J is TRBJ2-2 and V is TRBV6-1; TRBD1 is a possible D gene (6 bases). The germline gives CDR1 MNHNS, CDR2 SASEGT. Trimming stripped 2 bases from V and 7 bases from J, with 8 bases between. The CDR3 extends over 13 amino acids. The CDR3 here is CASSESGVGELFF. CDR3 coding DNA: TGTGCCAGCAGTGAATCAGGGGTCGGGGAGCTGTTTTTT.

The sample holds one count of this clone. The chain's CDR3 is CASSYSFDRVVLEQYF. The DNA of the CDR3 is TGTGCCAGCAGTTACTCGTTCGACAGGGTCGTTTTGGAGCAGTACTTC. The J gene is TRBJ2-7, the V gene TRBV6-2 or TRBV6-3, with 7 bases identical to TRBD1. Trimming cost V 0 bases and J 7 bases; bases outside gene matches: 12. This CDR3 has 16 residues. Germline V lookup: CDR1 MNHEY, CDR2 SVGEGT.

The V gene is TRBV2, the J gene TRBJ1-5; D perhaps matches TRBD1 (6 bases). The CDR3 is 15 residues long. V was cut by 1 base and J by 6 bases, with 13 bases left in between. The germline V gene has CDR1 SNHLY and CDR2 FYNNEI. The CDR3 region is CASSEVSGVFQPQHF. CDR3 sequence (DNA): TGTGCCAGCAGTGAAGTGTCAGGGGTTTTTCAGCCCCAGCATTTT.

This clone has just a few counts. The V and J genes are TRBV28 and TRBJ2-3, with 9 positions matching TRBD2. The CDR3 length is 15 residues. J lost 3 bases, V lost 8 bases, and 9 bases had no gene match. Per germline, CDR1 MDHEN and CDR2 SYDVKM. The CDR3: CASWSRGRETDTQYF. CDR3 DNA: TGTGCCAGCTGGAGTCGCGGGAGGGAAACAGATACGCAGTATTTT. Variable domain in full (rest from reference TRBV28 and TRBJ2-3): DVKVTQSSRYLVKRTGEKVFLECVQDMDHENMFWYRQDPGLGLRLIYFSYDVKMKEKGDIPEGYSVSREKKERFSLILESASTNQTSMYLCASWSRGRETDTQYFGPGTRLTVL.

The chain has TRBV6-4 and TRBJ2-1; 7 nucleotides line up with TRBD2. Unmatched junction bases numbered 10, after V lost 6 bases and J lost 8 bases. Germline CDR1 and CDR2: MRHNA and SNTAGT. The CDR3 is 14 amino acids. DNA for the CDR3: TGTGCCAGCAGCCGAGGGACTACCACCGATGAGCAGTTCTTC. Translated, it gives CASSRGTTTDEQFF.

This chain links TRBV21-1 with TRBJ1-2; TRBD1 is taken as the D call from the table, unchecked against the DNA. TRBV21-1 is deemed a pseudogene. This CDR3 has 15 amino acids. The CDR3 sequence is CASSLHPQGTYGYTF. CDR3 in DNA: TGTGCCAGCAGCCTCCACCCCCAGGGTACCTATGGCTACACCTTC.

This sequence joins TRBV6-6 and TRBJ2-1; perhaps TRBD1 as D (5 bases). This CDR3 has 13 residues. In germline, CDR1 is MNHNY, CDR2 SVGAGI (reference sequence). Trimming removed 2 bases from V and 9 bases from J, with 11 bases in between. Written as DNA, the CDR3 is TGTGCCAGCAGTTACGGCAGGGTGGTTGAGCAGTTCTTC. Protein product: CASSYGRVVEQFF.

V gene TRBV19 combines with J gene TRBJ2-7, with 9 bases lining up with TRBD1. Germline V gene data show CDR1 as LNHDA and CDR2 as SQIVND (reference sequence). The CDR3 extends over 16 amino acids. The V and J ends lost 5 bases and 1 base, in that order; junction bases with no gene match: 9. CDR3 nucleotide sequence: TGTGCCAGTAGTGGGGGAGCCGGGACAGGGTCCTACGAGCAGTACTTC. This translates into CASSGGAGTGSYEQYF.

The chain uses TRBV10-3 and TRBJ2-5, with TRBD2 identical over 13 bases. V shed 6 bases and J 3 bases; nucleotides not matched to a gene: 1. The length of the CDR3 is 14 residues. CDR1 ENHRY and CDR2 SYGVKD come from the germline V gene. CDR3 amino acids: CAISGLAGEETQYF. The CDR3 nucleotides are TGTGCCATCAGCGGACTAGCGGGAGAAGAGACCCAGTACTTC.

The chain couples TRBV10-3 to TRBJ2-3; D remains unclear. The V end lost 3 bases, the J end lost 2 bases, and 12 bases lay between the germline ends. Germline-derived CDR1 and CDR2 are ENHRY and SYGVKD. CDR3 length: 15 residues. This chain's CDR3 is CAISDFGGATDTQYF. CDR3 in DNA: TGTGCCATCAGTGATTTCGGCGGAGCCACAGATACGCAGTATTTT.

This clone was recorded only once. V usage is TRBV4-1 and J usage is TRBJ2-7, with no clear D. This CDR3 spans 15 amino acids. Germline values: CDR1 MGHRA, CDR2 YSYEKL. Trimming removed 0 bases from V and 2 bases from J, with 11 bases in between. The CDR3 DNA reads as TGCGCCAGCAGCCAAGAGATCCACTATACCTACGAGCAGTACTTC. Residues: CASSQEIHYTYEQYF.

This clone was counted a few times. The chain's CDR3 is CASSFTGPTNEKLFF. The CDR3 bases are TGTGCCAGCAGTTTTACAGGACCAACTAATGAAAAACTGTTTTTT. V usage is TRBV2 and J usage is TRBJ1-4, with D possibly matching TRBD1 (5 bases). V was trimmed by 5 bases and J by 0 bases, leaving 10 bases between them. Germline CDR1 and CDR2: SNHLY and FYNNEI. The CDR3 is 15 residues long.

The chain combines TRBV11-1 with TRBJ1-1, with a possible D match to TRBD1 (6 bases). The germline V gene encodes CDR1 SGHAT and CDR2 FQDESV (reference sequence). V lost 5 bases, J lost 6 bases, and 16 bases lay in between. This CDR3 comprises 14 residues. Written as DNA, the CDR3 is TGTGCCAGCAGCCCCCGGGACACCCGCTCTGAAGCTTTCTTT. Residues: CASSPRDTRSEAFF.